What follows is one T cell receptor (beta chain) and its context. Profiling relied on immunoSEQ multiplex PCR, and the TCRdb table lists in-frame clones only, not all of them. The data hold about 48,000 clones, with over 90% observed a single time. These data are taken from a study of control samples from healthy donors and cancer patients. CDR3 length equals 15 residues. Germline CDR1 LGHNA, CDR2 YSLEER. With 2 bases removed from V and 6 bases from J, the gap between germline ends came to 15 bases. The source is a woman between 50 and 59 years old with head and neck cancer. The sample comprised PBMCs. This rearrangement joins TRBV4-3 to TRBJ2-3; possibly TRBD2 for D (6 bases). The CDR3 sequence is CASSQQRLGVDTQYF. The DNA for the CDR3 is TGCGCCAGCAGCCAACAACGACTAGGGGTGGATACGCAGTATTTT.